The 8 T cell receptor beta chains presented below share a single source sample, sequenced in a study of early T cells in non-severe SARS-CoV-2 infection. TCRdb analysed the 5' RACE reads with MiXCR anew, one entry per CDR3 protein. The sample consists of 15,000 to 20,000 distinct CDR3 sequences, roughly 5.1% of them appearing once. The sample consisted of whole blood. These receptors came from an adult who was a healthcare worker with PCR-confirmed SARS-CoV-2 infection or an uninfected control (not recorded which).

Many counts were recorded for this clonotype. The chain has TRBV7-3 and TRBJ2-1; TRBD2 matches 9 bases. V shed 5 bases and J 4 bases; nucleotides not matched to a gene: 6. Germline CDR1 and CDR2: SGHTA and FQGTGA. The CDR3 has 15 amino acids. The CDR3 loop reads CASSPGTSQYNEQFF. DNA of the CDR3: TGTGCCAGCAGCCCCGGGACTAGCCAATACAATGAGCAGTTCTTC.

This clonotype was detected many times. V is TRBV20-1 and J is TRBJ2-3, with 9 bases identical to TRBD2. This CDR3 spans 15 amino acids. The V segment lost 5 bases and the J segment 4 bases; nucleotides outside the gene matches: 10. Germline assignment: CDR1 DFQATT and CDR2 SNEGSKA (reference sequence). CDR3 DNA sequence: TGCAGTGCTTCCTCCGGGACTAGCAGCGCAGATACGCAGTATTTT. It encodes CSASSGTSSADTQYF.

This clonotype was found many times. The gene calls are TRBV2 and TRBJ2-4; D gene ambiguous. The CDR3 is 15 residues long. Trimming shortened V by 1 base and J by 0 bases, and 7 bases separated the two germline ends. Germline CDR1 SNHLY, CDR2 FYNNEI. CDR3 protein: CASSEGLLAKNIQYF. The CDR3 bases are TGTGCCAGCAGTGAAGGGTTGTTAGCCAAAAACATTCAGTACTTC. Full variable domain (missing parts from reference TRBV2 and TRBJ2-4): EPEVTQTPSHQVTQMGQEVILRCVPISNHLYFYWYRQILGQKVEFLVSFYNNEISEKSEIFDDQFSVERPDGSNFTLKIRSTKLEDSAMYFCASSEGLLAKNIQYFGAGTRLSVL.

At least ten counts were recorded for this clonotype. V usage is TRBV29-1 and J usage is TRBJ2-7, with TRBD2 matching over 11 bases. The CDR3 consists of 14 residues. V shed 4 bases, J shed 4 bases, and the junction held 6 bases outside the gene matches. Germline CDR1 SQVTM, CDR2 ANQGSEA. The CDR3 sequence is CSVGAGLAGYEQYV. DNA of the CDR3: TGCAGCGTTGGGGCAGGACTAGCGGGTTACGAGCAGTACGTC.

Ten or more counts support this clonotype. The chain employs TRBV28 and TRBJ2-5, with D tentatively TRBD1 (5 bases). Trimming took off 8 bases at V and 5 bases at J, with 15 bases between the two ends. The CDR3 sequence is 13 residues long. Germline values: CDR1 MDHEN, CDR2 SYDVKM. The chain's CDR3 is CASDQGYGETQYF. The CDR3 nucleotides are TGTGCCAGCGATCAGGGTTATGGGGAGACCCAGTACTTC. The full variable domain, completed using reference TRBV28 and TRBJ2-5, is DVKVTQSSRYLVKRTGEKVFLECVQDMDHENMFWYRQDPGLGLRLIYFSYDVKMKEKGDIPEGYSVSREKKERFSLILESASTNQTSMYLCASDQGYGETQYFGPGTRLLVL.

This clonotype is termed medium-sized. The chain links TRBV7-2 to TRBJ2-1, with 7 nucleotides matching TRBD2. Germline loops: CDR1 SGHTA, CDR2 FQGNSA. V shed 2 bases and J 9 bases; nucleotides not matched to a gene: 13. This CDR3 is built from 16 residues. The CDR3 DNA reads TGTGCCAGCAGCTTAAGGGCGGGAGCCCCGGGGGTTGAGCAGTTCTTC. It yields the protein CASSLRAGAPGVEQFF.

By proportion, this clonotype is medium-sized. The chain couples TRBV20-1 to TRBJ2-1; 13 bases fit TRBD2. Germline CDR1 DFQATT, CDR2 SNEGSKA (reference sequence). The length of the CDR3 is 14 residues. J gave up 7 bases and V 6 bases, and 6 bases lay outside the gene matches. CDR3 in amino acids: CSAYTSGRVNEQFF. CDR3 DNA: TGCAGTGCCTATACTAGCGGGAGGGTAAATGAGCAGTTCTTC.

This clonotype was seen ten or more times. CDR3 sequence: CASSLGLSGDTQYF. The CDR3 bases are TGTGCCAGCAGCCTGGGACTCTCCGGGGATACGCAGTATTTT. This sequence joins TRBV27 and TRBJ2-3, with D possibly matching TRBD2 (6 bases). The CDR3 runs 14 residues. Germline V CDR1 and CDR2: MNHEY, SMNVEV (reference sequence). V lost 6 bases and J 6 bases, leaving 16 bases between the germline ends.